What follows are 21 T cell receptor beta chains derived from one specimen sequenced in a study of response to subunit inactivated influenza vaccine. TCRdb itself ran the RT-PCR reads through MiXCR, one entry per CDR3 protein. The sample shows about half a million distinct CDR3 sequences, less than 30% of them seen only once. The input for sequencing was CD4+ T cells sorted from PBMCs, taken 4 to 6 days after vaccination. These receptors all come from a man aged 50 or older who received an inactivated influenza vaccine.

A few counts support this clonotype. The CDR3: CSANLAGGGGTGELFF. The DNA of the CDR3 is TGCAGTGCCAATTTAGCGGGAGGGGGTGGCACCGGGGAGCTGTTTTTT. The chain has TRBV20-1 and TRBJ2-2; 11 bases map to TRBD2. Germline-derived CDR1 and CDR2 are DFQATT and SNEGSKA (reference sequence). The CDR3 is 16 amino acids. V lost 6 bases and J lost 4; bases outside the gene matches: 10.

CDR3 protein: CASSSRLAGGRSYNEQFF. CDR3 DNA: TGTGCCAGCAGCTCCAGACTAGCGGGGGGCAGATCCTACAATGAGCAGTTCTTC. V is TRBV27 and J is TRBJ2-1; 13 bases are a match to TRBD2. The germline gives CDR1 MNHEY, CDR2 SMNVEV (reference sequence). The CDR3 runs 18 residues. Trimming at V came to 6 bases and at J to 1 base, leaving 9 bases not matched to a gene.

The J gene is TRBJ2-5, the V gene TRBV6-5; D perhaps matches TRBD2 (5 bases). Between the trimmed V and J ends, which lost 0 bases and 2 bases, there was a span of 13 bases. This CDR3 contains 16 residues. Germline CDR1 and CDR2: MNHEY and SVGAGI. CDR3 bases: TGTGCCAGCAGTTACTCCCTAACATCGGGGCAAGAGACCCAGTACTTC. Translating it yields CASSYSLTSGQETQYF.

This clonotype was found a few times. The chain carries TRBV4-3 and TRBJ1-1; D perhaps matches TRBD1 (6 bases). CDR3 size: 15 residues. The V gene lost 0 bases and the J gene lost 5 bases, with 13 bases spanning the gap. Per the germline V gene, CDR1 is LGHNA and CDR2 is YSLEER. This CDR3 is CASSQDRTVGTEAFF. DNA of the CDR3: TGCGCCAGCAGCCAAGACCGGACAGTAGGGACTGAAGCTTTCTTT.

The chain combines TRBV12-3 or TRBV12-4 with TRBJ2-2, with D tentatively TRBD2 (6 bases). The CDR3 runs to 14 residues. Trimming removed 7 bases at V and 6 bases at J, with 15 bases between. CDR3 nucleotide sequence: TGTGCCAGCAATGGTCAGGGCGGGGCCGGGGAGCTGTTTTTT. As protein: CASNGQGGAGELFF.

This clonotype was picked up a small number of times. The J gene is TRBJ2-1, the V gene TRBV20-1; either TRBD1 or TRBD2 may supply D (5 bases each). CDR1 and CDR2 (germline): DFQATT, SNEGSKA (reference sequence). Trimming left V 5 bases short and J 1 base short, with 18 bases between. The CDR3 has 16 amino acids. The CDR3 nucleotides read TGCAGTGCTCCTCCGCCAGGGCTAGCTTCCTACAATGAGCAGTTCTTC. This gives the protein CSAPPPGLASYNEQFF.

DNA of the CDR3: TGTGCCAGCAAATTTCGGGTCACAGATACGCAGTATTTT. Its translation is CASKFRVTDTQYF. This chain uses TRBV28 with TRBJ2-3; D is unclear. CDR3 length: 13 residues. Germline V gene lookup returns CDR1 MDHEN and CDR2 SYDVKM. V shed 7 bases and J shed 2 bases, with 10 bases lying between them.

The gene calls are TRBV5-1 and TRBJ2-5, with 8 bases fitting TRBD2. CDR1 is SGHRS, CDR2 YFSETQ, per germline. The CDR3 contains 15 residues. The ends lost 9 bases at V and 5 bases at J; junction bases unmatched: 15. The CDR3 DNA follows: TGCGCCACGTTCCCCGGCCCGGGGGGGGCGGAGACCCAGTACTTC. Its translation: CATFPGPGGAETQYF.

This clonotype has more than one count but fewer than ten. The chain uses TRBV7-2 and TRBJ2-1, with 7 bases lining up with TRBD2. Germline lookup yields CDR1 SGHTA and CDR2 FQGNSA. Trimming removed 3 bases from V and 5 bases from J; junction bases left unmatched: 4. The CDR3 contains 14 residues. As DNA, the CDR3 is TGTGCCAGCAGCTTGGCGGGAGTGCACAATGAGCAGTTCTTC. It codes for CASSLAGVHNEQFF. Variable domain in full (rest from reference TRBV7-2 and TRBJ2-1): GAGVSQSPSNKVTEKGKDVELRCDPISGHTALYWYRQSLGQGLEFLIYFQGNSAPDKSGLPSDRFSAERTGGSVSTLTIQRTQQEDSAVYLCASSLAGVHNEQFFGPGTRLTVL.

The sample holds a few counts of this clonotype. The CDR3 nucleotides are TGCAGTGCGCGTAGCGGGAGGGCCGCGGCCGGGGAGCTGTTTTTT. It specifies CSARSGRAAAGELFF. The rearrangement links TRBV20-1 to TRBJ2-2; 11 bases are shared with TRBD2. In germline, CDR1 is DFQATT, CDR2 SNEGSKA (reference sequence). V lost 6 bases and J lost 6; bases outside the gene matches: 9. The CDR3 length is 15 residues.

V and J are TRBV18 and TRBJ2-3; D unresolved. Germline V gene data show CDR1 as KGHSH and CDR2 as LQKENI. The V end was cut by 3 bases, the J end by 2 bases, with 12 bases between. This CDR3 is built from 15 residues. CDR3 protein: CASSPSTATTDTQYF. Written as DNA, the CDR3 is TGTGCCAGCTCACCTTCGACCGCAACCACAGATACGCAGTATTTT. Supplemented by reference TRBV18 and TRBJ2-3, the full variable domain reads NAGVMQNPRHLVRRRGQEARLRCSPMKGHSHVYWYRQLPEEGLKFMVYLQKENIIDESGMPKERFSAEFPKEGPSILRIQQVVRGDSAAYFCASSPSTATTDTQYFGPGTRLTVL.

The CDR3 protein is CSARETGTGLGTQYF. For the CDR3, the DNA is TGCAGTGCTAGAGAAACCGGGACAGGACTGGGTACGCAGTATTTT. This chain uses TRBV20-1 with TRBJ2-3, with 8 bases lining up with TRBD1. The V segment lost 0 bases and the J segment 8 bases; nucleotides outside the gene matches: 10. Per germline, CDR1 DFQATT and CDR2 SNEGSKA (reference sequence). CDR3 length: 15 amino acids.

There are a few counts of this clonotype. V gene TRBV12-3 or TRBV12-4 combines with J gene TRBJ2-5, with 9 bases that match TRBD1. This CDR3 has 16 amino acids. The trim removed 7 bases at V and 1 base at J, leaving 10 bases unmatched. The CDR3 DNA follows: TGTGCCAGCACCCCCCGGGGACAGGGTCTCCAAGAGACCCAGTACTTC. It yields the protein CASTPRGQGLQETQYF.

J is TRBJ1-5 and V is TRBV7-2; unclear D gene. Germline CDR1 is SGHTA and CDR2 is FQGNSA. Trimming removed 5 bases from V and 3 bases from J, with 5 bases in between. The CDR3 is 12 residues long. The CDR3 DNA reads TGTGCCAGCAGCGGGTACAATCAGCCCCAGCATTTT. It specifies CASSGYNQPQHF. Full variable domain (rest looked up from reference TRBV7-2 and TRBJ1-5): GAGVSQSPSNKVTEKGKDVELRCDPISGHTALYWYRQSLGQGLEFLIYFQGNSAPDKSGLPSDRFSAERTGGSVSTLTIQRTQQEDSAVYLCASSGYNQPQHFGDGTRLSIL.

The rearrangement joins TRBV4-3 to TRBJ2-3, with TRBD1 matching 7 bases. There are 15 residues in the CDR3. The junction had 2 bases not matched to a gene; V was cut back by 0 bases and J by 2 bases. CDR1 and CDR2 from the germline V gene are LGHNA and YSLEER. The CDR3 DNA is TGCGCCAGCAGCCAAGAGGGACAGAACACAGATACGCAGTATTTT. Translating it yields CASSQEGQNTDTQYF.

This clonotype was detected a few times. This chain uses TRBV7-8 with TRBJ2-3; no reliable D call. The CDR3 length is 12 residues. Trimming took 3 bases from V and 2 from J, leaving 3 bases between them. The germline V gene encodes CDR1 SGHVS and CDR2 FQNEAQ. The CDR3: CASSFYTDTQYF. CDR3 sequence (DNA): TGTGCCAGCAGCTTTTACACAGATACGCAGTATTTT.

The chain carries TRBV15 and TRBJ1-5; D unclear. CDR3 length equals 12 residues. The V gene lost 4 bases and the J gene lost 6 bases, with 7 bases spanning the gap. CDR1 LNHNV and CDR2 YYDKDF come from the germline V gene (reference sequence). CDR3 nucleotide sequence: TGTGCCACCAGCATTTCGGGTCAGCCCCAGCATTTT. This sequence encodes CATSISGQPQHF.

The V and J genes are TRBV4-3 and TRBJ1-6, with unresolved D. From germline, CDR1 is LGHNA and CDR2 YSLEER. This CDR3 region has 13 residues. Trimming pared 0 bases from V and 11 bases from J, leaving 8 bases between. The CDR3 loop reads CASSQDLGPPLHF. CDR3 sequence (DNA): TGCGCCAGCAGCCAAGACTTAGGCCCACCCCTCCACTTT.

In its sample, this clonotype was seen a few times. The chain couples TRBV20-1 to TRBJ1-5; D is possibly TRBD1 (6 bases). The V and J ends lost 0 bases and 3 bases respectively, with 9 bases between them. The CDR3 has 14 amino acids. Germline assignment: CDR1 DFQATT and CDR2 SNEGSKA (reference sequence). The CDR3, as DNA: TGCAGTGCTAGAGATACAGGGAACAATCAGCCCCAGCATTTT. This sequence encodes CSARDTGNNQPQHF.

The rearrangement links TRBV25-1 to TRBJ2-6; D not certain. The ends were cut back, 4 bases at V and 2 bases at J, with 18 bases in the middle. Germline CDR1 reads MGHDK; CDR2 reads SYGVNS. The CDR3 covers 18 residues. CDR3 amino acids: CASSALSAWGTGANVLTF. In DNA form, the CDR3 reads TGTGCCAGCAGTGCCCTCTCAGCTTGGGGAACTGGGGCCAACGTCCTGACTTTC.

This clonotype was seen a few times. The chain has TRBV20-1 and TRBJ2-5; 7 positions agree with TRBD2. This CDR3 is 17 amino acids long. The germline gives CDR1 DFQATT, CDR2 SNEGSKA (reference sequence). Trimming removed 0 bases from V and 2 bases from J; junction bases left unmatched: 12. The CDR3 nucleotides are TGCAGTGCTAGAGATCGAGAATTGAGACTAGCTCAAGAGACCCAGTACTTC. Translating it yields CSARDRELRLAQETQYF.